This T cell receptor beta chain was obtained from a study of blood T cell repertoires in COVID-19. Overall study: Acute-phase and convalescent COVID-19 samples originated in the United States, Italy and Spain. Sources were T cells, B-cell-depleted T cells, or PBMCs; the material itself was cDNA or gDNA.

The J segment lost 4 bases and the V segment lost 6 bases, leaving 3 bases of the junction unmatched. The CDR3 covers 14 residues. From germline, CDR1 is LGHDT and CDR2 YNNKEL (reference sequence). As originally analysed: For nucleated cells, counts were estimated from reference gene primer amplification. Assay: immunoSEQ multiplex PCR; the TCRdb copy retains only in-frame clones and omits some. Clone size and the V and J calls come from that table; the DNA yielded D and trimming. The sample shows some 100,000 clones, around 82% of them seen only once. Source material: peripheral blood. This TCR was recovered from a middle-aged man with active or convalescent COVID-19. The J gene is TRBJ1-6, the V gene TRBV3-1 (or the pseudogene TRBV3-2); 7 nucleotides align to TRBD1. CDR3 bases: TGTGCCAGCAGTTGGGGACAGTATAATTCACCCCTCCACTTT. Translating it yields CASSWGQYNSPLHF.